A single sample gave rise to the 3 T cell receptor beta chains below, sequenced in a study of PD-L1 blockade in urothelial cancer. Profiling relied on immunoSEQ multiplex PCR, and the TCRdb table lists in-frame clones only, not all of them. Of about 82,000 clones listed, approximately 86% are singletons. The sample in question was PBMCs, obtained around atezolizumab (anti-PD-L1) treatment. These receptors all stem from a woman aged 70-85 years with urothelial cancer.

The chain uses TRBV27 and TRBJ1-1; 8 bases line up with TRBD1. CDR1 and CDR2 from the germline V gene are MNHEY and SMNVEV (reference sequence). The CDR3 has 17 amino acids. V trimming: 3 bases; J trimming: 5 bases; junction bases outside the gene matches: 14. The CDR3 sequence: CASSLLAFRGQGTEAFF. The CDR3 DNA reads TGTGCCAGCAGTTTGTTGGCTTTCAGGGGGCAAGGAACTGAAGCTTTCTTT.

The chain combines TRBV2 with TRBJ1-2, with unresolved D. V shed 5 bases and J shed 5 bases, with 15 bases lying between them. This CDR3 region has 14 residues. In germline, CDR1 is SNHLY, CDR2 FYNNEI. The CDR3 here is CASSPEAEPYGYTF. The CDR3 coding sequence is TGTGCCAGCAGTCCCGAGGCGGAACCATATGGCTACACCTTC.

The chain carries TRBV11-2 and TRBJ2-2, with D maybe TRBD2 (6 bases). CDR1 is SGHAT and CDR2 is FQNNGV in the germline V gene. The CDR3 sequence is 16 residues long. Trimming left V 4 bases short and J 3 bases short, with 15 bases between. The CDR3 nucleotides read TGTGCCAGCAGCTCAGTGCGGGACGCTGACACCGGGGAGCTGTTTTTT. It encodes CASSSVRDADTGELFF.